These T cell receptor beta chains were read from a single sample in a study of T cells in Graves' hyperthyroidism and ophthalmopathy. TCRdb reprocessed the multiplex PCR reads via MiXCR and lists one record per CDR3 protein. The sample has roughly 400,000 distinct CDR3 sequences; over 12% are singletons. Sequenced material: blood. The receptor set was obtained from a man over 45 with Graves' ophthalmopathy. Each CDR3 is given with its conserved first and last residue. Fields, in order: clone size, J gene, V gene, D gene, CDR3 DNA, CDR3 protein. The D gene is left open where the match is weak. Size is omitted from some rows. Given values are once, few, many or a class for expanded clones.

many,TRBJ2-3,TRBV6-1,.,TGTGCCAGCAGTGAACAATTTGCGGAGATAAGCACAGATACGCAGTATTTT,CASSEQFAEISTDTQYF
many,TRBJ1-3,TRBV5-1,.,TGCGCCAGCCGGGTGGATCCCTACTCTGGAAACACCATATATTTT,CASRVDPYSGNTIYF
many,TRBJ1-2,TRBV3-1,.,TGTGCCAGCAGCCAAGTGCCGGGGGCGCTTAATGGCTACACCTTC,CASSQVPGALNGYTF
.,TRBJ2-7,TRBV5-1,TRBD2,TGCGCCAGCAGCGGGACTAACTCCTACGAGCAGTACTTC,CASSGTNSYEQYF
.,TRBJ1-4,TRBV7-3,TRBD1,TGTGCCAGCAGCTTAACATTGAGGGACAGCTCAACTAATGAAAAACTGTTTTTT,CASSLTLRDSSTNEKLFF
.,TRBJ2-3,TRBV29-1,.,TGCAGCACCGGAGTGGGCCGCACAGATACGCAGTATTTT,CSTGVGRTDTQYF
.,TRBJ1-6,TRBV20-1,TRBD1,TGCAGTGCTAGTCAGGGGGCAAATTCACCCCTCCACTTT,CSASQGANSPLHF
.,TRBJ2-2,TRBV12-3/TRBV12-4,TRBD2,TGTGCCAGCACCTCTAGCGGGAGGGCCCACACCGGGGAGCTGTTTTTT,CASTSSGRAHTGELFF
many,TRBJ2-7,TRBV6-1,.,TGTGCCAGCAGAACACAGGTTACCCACGAGCAGTACTTC,CASRTQVTHEQYF
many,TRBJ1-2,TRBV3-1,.,TGTGCCAGCAGCCCGCAGGCAGCTAACTATGGCTACACCTTC,CASSPQAANYGYTF
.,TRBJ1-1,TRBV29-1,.,TGCAGCGTTTTTTTTGAGGGGTCGAACACTGAAGCTTTCTTT,CSVFFEGSNTEAFF
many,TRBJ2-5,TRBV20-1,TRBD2,TGCAGTGCTGAGGGGCCTAGCGGAAGGAACCAAGAGACCCAGTACTTC,CSAEGPSGRNQETQYF
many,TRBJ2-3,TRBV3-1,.,TGTGCCAGCAGCCAAGAGGCAGTTTCCGTCACAGATACGCAGTATTTT,CASSQEAVSVTDTQYF
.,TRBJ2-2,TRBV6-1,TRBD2,TGTGCCAGCAGTGAATTAATCCGGGAGGCGGGGGAGCTGTTTTTT,CASSELIREAGELFF
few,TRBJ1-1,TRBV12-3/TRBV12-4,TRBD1,TGTGCCAGCAGTTTAAGGGGACAGGGACCGAACACTGAAGCTTTCTTT,CASSLRGQGPNTEAFF
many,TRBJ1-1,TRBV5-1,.,TGCGCCAGCAGACGGGGCGACACTGAAGCTTTCTTT,CASRRGDTEAFF
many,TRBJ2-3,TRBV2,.,TGTGCCAGCAGTGAATCTTGGCTAGCCAGCACAGATACGCAGTATTTT,CASSESWLASTDTQYF
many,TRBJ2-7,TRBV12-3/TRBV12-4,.,TGTGCCAGCAGTACAGGGACCAGGAGCTCCTACGAGCAGTACTTC,CASSTGTRSSYEQYF
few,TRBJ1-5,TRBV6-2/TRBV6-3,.,TGTGCCAGCAGCACCGTTCCGACAGTAAATCAGCCCCAGCATTTT,CASSTVPTVNQPQHF
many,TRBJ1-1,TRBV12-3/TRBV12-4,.,TGTGCCAGCAGTTTATCCGACAGGAACACTGAAGCTTTCTTT,CASSLSDRNTEAFF
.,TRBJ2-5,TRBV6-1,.,TGTGCCAGCAGTTCCCTACGATCCGTGGAGACCCAGTACTTC,CASSSLRSVETQYF
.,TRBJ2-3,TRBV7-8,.,TGTGCCAGCAACGCCGGGACAGATACGCAGTATTTT,CASNAGTDTQYF
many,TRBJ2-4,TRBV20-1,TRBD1,TGCAGTGCGGAACCGACAGGGGAAAACATTCAGTACTTC,CSAEPTGENIQYF
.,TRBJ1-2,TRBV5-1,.,TGCGCCAGCAGCTTACGGACACAACCCACCAATAATGGCTACACCTTC,CASSLRTQPTNNGYTF
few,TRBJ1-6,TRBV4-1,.,TGCGCCAGCAGCCAAGATCGAGGGGTCAATTCACCCCTCCACTTT,CASSQDRGVNSPLHF
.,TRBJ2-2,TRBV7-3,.,TGTGCCAGCAGCAAACTAGTTCCCGGGGAGCTGTTTTTT,CASSKLVPGELFF
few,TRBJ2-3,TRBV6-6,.,TGTGCCAGCAGTTACTCCCCAGCGGACCTCACAGATACGCAGTATTTT,CASSYSPADLTDTQYF
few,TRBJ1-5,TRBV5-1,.,TGCGCCAGCAGCCTGCTCGGAGACAATCAGCCCCAGCATTTT,CASSLLGDNQPQHF
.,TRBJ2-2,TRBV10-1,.,TGCGCCAGCAGTGAAAATAAAGTGGGTTTCGGGGAGCTGTTTTTT,CASSENKVGFGELFF
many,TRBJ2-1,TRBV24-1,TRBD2,TGTGCCACCAGTGACACACTAGCGGGAGAGGCCAATGAGCAGTTCTTC,CATSDTLAGEANEQFF
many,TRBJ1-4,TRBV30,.,TGTGCCTGGAGTATCAGTTATGAAAAACTGTTTTTT,CAWSISYEKLFF
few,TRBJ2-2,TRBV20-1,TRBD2,TGCAGTGCTAGAGACGCTCTAGCGGGAGTTACCGGGGAGCTGTTTTTT,CSARDALAGVTGELFF